This T cell receptor (beta chain) emerged from a study of cytomegalovirus exposure and HLA in healthy donors. Data came from immunoSEQ multiplex PCR; TCRdb stores just in-frame clones and leaves some out. The table has around 130,000 clones, 85% seen once. This clone was recorded once. Germline CDR1 and CDR2: MNHEY and SMNVEV (reference sequence). This CDR3 spans 16 amino acids. J lost 2 bases, V lost 4 bases, and 6 bases had no gene match. Sequencing was performed on PBMCs. The TCR originated in a woman aged 25 to 39 in good health and CMV-seronegative. The gene calls are TRBV27 and TRBJ2-3; 10 nucleotides line up with TRBD2. This chain's CDR3 is CASSSLAGGVTDTQYF. CDR3 nucleotide sequence: TGTGCCAGCAGTTCATTAGCGGGGGGCGTCACAGATACGCAGTATTTT.